The 15 T cell receptor beta chains below come from one sample, sequenced in a study of blood T cells in healthy people across ages. Sample-barcoded 5' priming and a J-beta primer mix drove a second PCR of 7 to 11 cycles. TCRdb called the 5' RACE reads again in MiXCR, with one record for every CDR3 protein. In the table there are a few hundred thousand distinct CDR3 sequences, about 55% of which are singletons. Sequences were obtained from blood. The source of these receptors is a man aged 55 to 70 in good health.

This clonotype was observed a handful of times. This rearrangement joins TRBV29-1 to TRBJ2-2, with 9 bases matching TRBD2. Germline V lookup: CDR1 SQVTM, CDR2 ANQGSEA. J gave up 1 base and V 4 bases, and 1 base lay outside the gene matches. The CDR3 covers 14 residues. The DNA for the CDR3 is TGCAGCGTTGGACTAGCGGTGAACACCGGGGAGCTGTTTTTT. Encoded protein: CSVGLAVNTGELFF.

This clonotype was counted only a few times. The chain carries TRBV7-3 and TRBJ2-7; the match to TRBD1 covers 9 bases. CDR3 length equals 14 residues. Germline values: CDR1 SGHTA, CDR2 FQGTGA. V shed 3 bases, J shed 6 bases, and the junction held 6 bases outside the gene matches. The CDR3 nucleotides read TGTGCCAGCAGCTTGGGGACAGGGTCGAGCGAGCAGTACTTC. Residues: CASSLGTGSSEQYF.

The genes are TRBV12-3 or TRBV12-4 and TRBJ2-3, with TRBD2 matching over 10 bases. The CDR3 totals 15 residues. Trimming cost V 6 bases and J 4 bases; bases outside gene matches: 7. The CDR3 region is CASRLSGRGADTQYF. In nucleotides, the CDR3 is TGTGCCAGCAGACTAAGCGGGAGGGGAGCAGATACGCAGTATTTT.

In this sample, this clonotype turned up once. The chain employs TRBV20-1 and TRBJ1-2; D is undetermined. CDR3 size: 12 residues. Per germline, CDR1 DFQATT and CDR2 SNEGSKA (reference sequence). With 6 bases removed from V and 6 bases from J, the gap between germline ends came to 14 bases. Written as DNA, the CDR3 is TGCAGTGCGGCAGGCCAACCCAATGGCTACACCTTC. This codes for CSAAGQPNGYTF.

This clonotype came up a few times. The CDR3 DNA follows: TGCAGTGCTAGAGACAGTCCAGAGACCCAGTACTTC. Protein: CSARDSPETQYF. The gene calls are TRBV20-1 and TRBJ2-7, with no clear D. TRBJ2-5 explains the end of the DNA better; the J call may be wrong. This CDR3 spans 12 amino acids. The germline V gene has CDR1 DFQATT and CDR2 SNEGSKA (reference sequence).

Comments on this clonotype: A much larger clone is a single base away; this may be a read error. V and J are TRBV6-1 and TRBJ2-6; no reliable D call. Germline CDR1 is MNHNS and CDR2 is SASEGT. The ends were cut back, 2 bases at V and 2 bases at J, with 13 bases in the middle. The CDR3 sequence is 17 residues long. The CDR3 bases are TGTGCCAGCAGTGAAAGGTTTTGGAGCGCTGGGGCCAACGTCCTGACTTTC. Translation: CASSERFWSAGANVLTF.

This clonotype was recorded many times. The chain employs TRBV13 and TRBJ2-7; TRBD2 is a possible D gene (5 bases). Germline V gene sequence: CDR1 PRHDT, CDR2 FYEKMQ (reference sequence). The germline V and J ends were trimmed by 3 bases and 0 bases, with 12 bases remaining between them. The CDR3 spans 15 residues. CDR3 nucleotides: TGTGCCAGCAGCTTGGCGCGGGCCCTCTCCTACGAGCAGTACTTC. Translated: CASSLARALSYEQYF.

CDR3 residues: CASSTGLPITGELFF. DNA of the CDR3: TGTGCCAGCAGCACGGGACTGCCAATCACCGGGGAGCTGTTTTTT. This chain joins TRBV7-8 and TRBJ2-2; the D gene is possibly TRBD2 (6 bases). CDR1 and CDR2 from the germline V gene are SGHVS and FQNEAQ. V lost 5 bases and J 4 bases, leaving 14 bases between the germline ends. CDR3 size: 15 residues. The full variable domain, rest sourced from reference TRBV7-8 and TRBJ2-2, is GAGVSQSPRYKVAKRGQDVALRCDPISGHVSLFWYQQALGQGPEFLTYFQNEAQLDKSGLPSDRFFAERPEGSVSTLKIQRTQQEDSAVYLCASSTGLPITGELFFGEGSRLTVL.

This chain connects TRBV11-2 to TRBJ2-7, with D tentatively TRBD1 (5 bases). V gave up 5 bases and J gave up 2 bases, with 13 bases separating them. Germline CDR1 SGHAT, CDR2 FQNNGV. The length of the CDR3 is 14 residues. CDR3 amino acids: CASSVTDPAYEQYF. The CDR3 nucleotides read TGTGCCAGCAGCGTGACAGATCCTGCCTACGAGCAGTACTTC. The full variable domain, with the rest looked up from reference TRBV11-2 and TRBJ2-7, is EAGVAQSPRYKIIEKRQSVAFWCNPISGHATLYWYQQILGQGPKLLIQFQNNGVVDDSQLPKDRFSAERLKGVDSTLKIQPAKLEDSAVYLCASSVTDPAYEQYFGPGTRLTVT.

This clonotype was seen only a few times. The chain is built from TRBV2 and TRBJ2-7; D gene ambiguous. Germline assignment: CDR1 SNHLY and CDR2 FYNNEI. Trimming pared 6 bases from V and 7 bases from J, leaving 16 bases between. The CDR3 has 13 amino acids. CDR3 sequence reads: CASSSDANNEQYF. Here the CDR3 DNA reads TGTGCCAGCAGCAGCGATGCTAACAATGAGCAGTACTTC.

This clonotype was seen more than once but under ten times. The chain is built from TRBV6-1 and TRBJ1-4, with TRBD1 as a possible D gene (5 bases). V was pared by 6 bases and J by 7 bases, with 12 bases between. CDR3 length equals 13 residues. Germline V gives CDR1 MNHNS, CDR2 SASEGT. The chain's CDR3 is CASRGQVGEKLFF. The CDR3, as DNA: TGTGCCAGCAGAGGACAAGTGGGTGAAAAACTGTTTTTT.

This chain connects TRBV14 to TRBJ1-2, with D uncertain. Trimming left V 0 bases short and J 4 bases short, with 12 bases between. Germline loops: CDR1 SGHDN, CDR2 FVKESK. The CDR3 is 15 amino acids. CDR3 amino acids: CASSQDVIGSYGYTF. DNA of the CDR3: TGTGCCAGCAGCCAAGATGTCATCGGTTCCTATGGCTACACCTTC. Full variable domain (rest looked up from reference TRBV14 and TRBJ1-2): EAGVTQFPSHSVIEKGQTVTLRCDPISGHDNLYWYRRVMGKEIKFLLHFVKESKQDESGMPNNRFLAERTGGTYSTLKVQPAELEDSGVYFCASSQDVIGSYGYTFGSGTRLTVV.

This chain uses TRBV6-1 with TRBJ1-2; 7 positions match TRBD1. The CDR3 has 13 residues. The ends lost 2 bases at V and 6 bases at J; junction bases unmatched: 3. Germline loops: CDR1 MNHNS, CDR2 SASEGT. The CDR3 region is CASSETGVDGYTF. DNA for the CDR3: TGTGCCAGCAGTGAAACAGGGGTGGATGGCTACACCTTC.

V and J are TRBV6-6 and TRBJ2-5; no reliable D call. Germline CDR1 reads MNHNY; CDR2 reads SVGAGI (reference sequence). V lost 2 bases and J lost 9, with 7 bases in between. This CDR3 has 11 amino acids. The CDR3 loop reads CASSYMGAQYF. DNA of the CDR3: TGTGCCAGCAGTTACATGGGTGCCCAGTACTTC.

In its sample, this clonotype was seen many times. The rearrangement links TRBV12-3 or TRBV12-4 to TRBJ1-2; D possibly corresponds to TRBD1 (6 bases). The germline V and J ends were trimmed by 5 bases and 0 bases, with 10 bases remaining between them. The CDR3 sequence is 14 residues long. CDR3 bases: TGTGCCAGCAGTATCACAGGGTCTAACTATGGCTACACCTTC. This translates into CASSITGSNYGYTF.